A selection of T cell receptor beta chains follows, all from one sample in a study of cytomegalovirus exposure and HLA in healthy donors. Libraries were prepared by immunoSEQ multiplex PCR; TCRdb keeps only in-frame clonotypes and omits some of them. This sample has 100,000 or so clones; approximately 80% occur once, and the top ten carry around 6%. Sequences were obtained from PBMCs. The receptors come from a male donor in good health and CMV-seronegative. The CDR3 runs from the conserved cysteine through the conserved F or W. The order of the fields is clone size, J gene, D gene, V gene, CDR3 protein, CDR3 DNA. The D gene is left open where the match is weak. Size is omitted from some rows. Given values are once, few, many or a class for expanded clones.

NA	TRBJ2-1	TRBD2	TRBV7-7	CASSPGARLAGGPANEQFF	TGTGCTAGCAGCCCAGGGGCCCGGCTAGCGGGAGGACCGGCCAATGAGCAGTTCTTC
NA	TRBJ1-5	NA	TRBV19	CASSIDGGDDQPQHF	TGTGCCAGTAGTATAGACGGGGGTGATGATCAGCCCCAGCATTTT
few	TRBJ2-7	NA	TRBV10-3	CAISDRRQVRSYEQYF	TGTGCCATCAGTGATCGAAGACAGGTCCGCTCCTACGAGCAGTACTTC
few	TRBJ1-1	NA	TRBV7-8	CASSTQGTEAFF	TGTGCCAGCAGCACCCAGGGGACTGAAGCTTTCTTT
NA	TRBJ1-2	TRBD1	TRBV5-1	CASSLQQGEGYTF	TGCGCCAGCAGCTTGCAACAGGGGGAAGGCTACACCTTC
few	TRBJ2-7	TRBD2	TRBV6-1	CASSEVSGSSYEQYF	TGTGCCAGCAGTGAAGTCAGCGGGAGCTCCTACGAGCAGTACTTC
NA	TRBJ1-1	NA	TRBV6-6	CASSYGHTEAFF	TGTGCCAGCAGTTATGGGCACACTGAAGCTTTCTTT
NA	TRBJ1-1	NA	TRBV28	CASRPSHLSRAFF	TGTGCCAGCAGACCTTCCCACCTCTCTAGGGCTTTCTTT
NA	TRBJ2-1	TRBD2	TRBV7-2	CASSLRLAGGITSYNEQFF	TGTGCCAGCAGCCTTAGACTAGCGGGAGGAATAACCTCCTACAATGAGCAGTTCTTC
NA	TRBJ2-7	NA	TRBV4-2	CASSQDRYGAYEQYF	TGTGCCAGCAGCCAAGATCGATACGGGGCCTACGAGCAGTACTTC
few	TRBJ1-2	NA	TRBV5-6	CASSLASVGRGLLTF	TGTGCCAGCAGCTTGGCCTCGGTAGGGAGGGGTCTCCTCACCTTC
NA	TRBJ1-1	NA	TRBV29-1	CGALLSTEAFF	TGCGGGGCTCTCTTGAGCACTGAAGCTTTCTTT
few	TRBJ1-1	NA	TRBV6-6	CASSFVVNTEAFF	TGTGCCAGCAGTTTCGTCGTGAACACTGAAGCTTTCTTT
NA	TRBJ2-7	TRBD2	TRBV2	CASSALSSLAGGWNEQYF	TGTGCCAGCAGTGCCCTCTCCTCCTTAGCGGGAGGGTGGAACGAGCAGTACTTC
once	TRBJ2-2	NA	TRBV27	CASSYTNTGELFF	TGTGCCAGCAGTTACACGAACACCGGGGAGCTGTTTTTT
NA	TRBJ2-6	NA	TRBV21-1	CARTIGQGETGANVLTF	TGTGCCAGGACCATCGGGCAGGGGGAGACTGGGGCCAACGTCCTGACTTTC
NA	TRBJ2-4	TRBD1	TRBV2	CASSLTGGQNIQYF	TGTGCCAGCAGTCTAACAGGGGGTCAAAACATTCAGTACTTC
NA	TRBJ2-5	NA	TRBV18	CASSIQDSAETQYF	TGTGCCAGCTCTATTCAGGACTCGGCGGAGACCCAGTACTTC
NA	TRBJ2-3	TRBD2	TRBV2	CANRGTSGTDTQYF	TGTGCGAACCGGGGGACTAGCGGCACAGATACGCAGTATTTT
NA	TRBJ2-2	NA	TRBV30	CAWRGTGTGELFF	TGTGCCTGGAGGGGCACCGGCACCGGGGAGCTGTTTTTT
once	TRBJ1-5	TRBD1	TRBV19	CASRDRAAEVSNQPQHF	TGTGCCAGTAGGGACAGGGCTGCAGAGGTTAGCAATCAGCCCCAGCATTTT
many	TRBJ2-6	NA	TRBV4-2	CASSPVAGANVLTF	TGTGCCAGCAGCCCGGTGGCTGGGGCCAACGTCCTGACTTTC
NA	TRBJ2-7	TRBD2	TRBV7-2	CASSTGLAGPYEQYF	TGTGCCAGCAGCACCGGACTAGCGGGACCCTACGAGCAGTACTTC
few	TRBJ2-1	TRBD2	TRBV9	CASSVWSSGSPLRNNEQFF	TGTGCCAGCAGCGTCTGGTCTAGCGGGAGTCCTCTCCGAAACAATGAGCAGTTCTTC
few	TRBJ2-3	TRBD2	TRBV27	CASGRGLEGHTQYF	TGTGCCAGCGGACGTGGACTAGAGGGGCATACGCAGTATTTT
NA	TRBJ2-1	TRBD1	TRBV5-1	CASSTTGGREQFF	TGCGCCAGCAGCACGACAGGGGGCCGTGAGCAGTTCTTC
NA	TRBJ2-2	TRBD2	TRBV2	CASKRGGSGELFF	TGTGCCAGCAAGCGGGGAGGGTCGGGGGAGCTGTTTTTT
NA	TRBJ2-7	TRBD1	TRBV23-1	CASRTGTGDVYEQYF	TGCGCCAGCAGAACCGGGACAGGGGACGTCTACGAGCAGTACTTC
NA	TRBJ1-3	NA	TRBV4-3	CASSQDRTSGNTIYF	TGCGCCAGCTCTCAAGACAGGACCTCTGGAAACACCATATATTTT
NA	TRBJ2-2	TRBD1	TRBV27	CASSFQGAGGELFF	TGTGCCAGCAGTTTTCAGGGGGCTGGCGGGGAGCTGTTTTTT
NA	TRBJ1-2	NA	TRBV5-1	CASSLTPHINYGYTF	TGCGCCAGCAGTCTTACACCGCATATTAACTATGGCTACACCTTC
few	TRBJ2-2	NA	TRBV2	CASSGQTNTGELFF	TGTGCCAGCAGTGGTCAGACAAACACCGGGGAGCTGTTTTTT
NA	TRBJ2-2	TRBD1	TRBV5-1	CASSPRQGPNTGELFF	TGCGCCAGCAGCCCTAGACAGGGTCCCAACACCGGGGAGCTGTTTTTT
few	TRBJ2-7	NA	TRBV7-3	CASSLHRPGYEQYF	TGTGCCAGCAGCTTACATCGGCCGGGATACGAGCAGTACTTC
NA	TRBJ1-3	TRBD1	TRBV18	CASSPGTGPRSTIYF	TGTGCCAGCTCACCTGGGACAGGGCCCCGGTCCACCATATATTTT
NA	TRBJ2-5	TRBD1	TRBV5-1	CASSAGPGQGIQETQYF	TGCGCCAGCAGCGCGGGCCCCGGACAGGGGATCCAAGAGACCCAGTACTTC
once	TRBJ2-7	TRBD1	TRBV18	CASSPGRTGGHEQYF	TGTGCCAGCTCACCAGGTAGAACAGGGGGCCACGAGCAGTACTTC
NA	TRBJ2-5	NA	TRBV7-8	CASSLASVQETQYF	TGTGCCAGCAGCTTAGCCTCGGTCCAAGAGACCCAGTACTTC
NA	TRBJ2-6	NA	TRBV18	CASSQGGSGANVLTF	TGTGCCAGCTCTCAAGGCGGGTCTGGGGCCAACGTCCTGACTTTC
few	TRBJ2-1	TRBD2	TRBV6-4	CASSVRGTSGYNEQFF	TGTGCCAGCAGTGTCCGTGGGACTAGCGGCTACAATGAGCAGTTCTTC
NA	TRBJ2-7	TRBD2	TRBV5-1	CASRRREDFYEQYF	TGCGCCAGCAGGAGGCGGGAGGATTTCTACGAGCAGTACTTC
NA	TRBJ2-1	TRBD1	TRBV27	CASSFVGTASYNEQFF	TGTGCCAGCAGTTTTGTTGGGACAGCCTCCTACAATGAGCAGTTCTTC
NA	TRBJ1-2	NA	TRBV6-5	CASSYSLSGAYTF	TGTGCCAGCAGTTACTCCTTGTCAGGGGCCTACACCTTC
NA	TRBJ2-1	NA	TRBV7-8	CASIGGLREGGLTGPQFF	TGTGCCAGCATTGGGGGCCTCCGAGAGGGCGGTCTCACAGGCCCTCAGTTCTTC
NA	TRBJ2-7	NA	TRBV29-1	CSVLSPGRVEQYF	TGCAGCGTCCTATCCCCGGGCAGGGTCGAGCAGTACTTC
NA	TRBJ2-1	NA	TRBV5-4	CASSFPLSNEQFF	TGTGCCAGCAGCTTTCCGCTTAGCAATGAGCAGTTCTTC
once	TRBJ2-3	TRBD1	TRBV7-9	CASSPRDRDTQYF	TGTGCCAGCAGCCCCCGGGACAGAGATACGCAGTATTTT
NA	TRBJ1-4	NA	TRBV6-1	CASSEWGRNEKLFF	TGTGCCAGCAGTGAATGGGGCAGGAATGAAAAACTGTTTTTT
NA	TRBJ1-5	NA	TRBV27	CASSSTSNQPQHF	TGTGCCAGCAGTTCTACCTCTAATCAGCCCCAGCATTTT
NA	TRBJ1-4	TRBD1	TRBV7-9	CASSLIGQGSILDEKLFF	TGTGCCAGCAGCTTAATTGGACAGGGCTCAATCCTCGATGAAAAACTGTTTTTT
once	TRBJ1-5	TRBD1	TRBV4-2	CASSQGQGADQPQHF	TGTGCCAGCAGCCAAGGACAGGGGGCCGATCAGCCCCAGCATTTT
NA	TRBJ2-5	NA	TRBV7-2	CASSLTRETQYF	TGTGCCAGCAGCTTAACGAGGGAGACCCAGTACTTC
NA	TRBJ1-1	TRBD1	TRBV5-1	CASSPGDRANTEAFF	TGCGCCAGCAGCCCGGGGGACAGGGCGAACACTGAAGCTTTCTTT
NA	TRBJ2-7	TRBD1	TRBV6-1	CASSEGTGAYEQYF	TGTGCCAGCAGTGAAGGGACAGGGGCCTACGAGCAGTACTTC
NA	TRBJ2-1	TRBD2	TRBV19	CASSFGTSDEQFF	TGTGCCAGTAGTTTTGGGACTAGCGATGAGCAGTTCTTC
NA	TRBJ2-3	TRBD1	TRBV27	CASSFSGTGSSTDTQYF	TGTGCCAGCAGTTTTTCTGGGACAGGCTCTAGCACAGATACGCAGTATTTT
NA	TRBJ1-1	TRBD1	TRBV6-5	CASSRQGRGGTEAFF	TGTGCCAGCAGTCGACAGGGGAGAGGGGGGACTGAAGCTTTCTTT
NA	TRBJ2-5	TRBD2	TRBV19	CASSLSAGGGPETQYF	TGTGCCAGTAGTCTATCAGCGGGAGGGGGCCCAGAGACCCAGTACTTC
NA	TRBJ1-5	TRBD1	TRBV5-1	CASSLDRGTQPQHF	TGCGCCAGCAGCTTGGACAGGGGAACTCAGCCCCAGCATTTT